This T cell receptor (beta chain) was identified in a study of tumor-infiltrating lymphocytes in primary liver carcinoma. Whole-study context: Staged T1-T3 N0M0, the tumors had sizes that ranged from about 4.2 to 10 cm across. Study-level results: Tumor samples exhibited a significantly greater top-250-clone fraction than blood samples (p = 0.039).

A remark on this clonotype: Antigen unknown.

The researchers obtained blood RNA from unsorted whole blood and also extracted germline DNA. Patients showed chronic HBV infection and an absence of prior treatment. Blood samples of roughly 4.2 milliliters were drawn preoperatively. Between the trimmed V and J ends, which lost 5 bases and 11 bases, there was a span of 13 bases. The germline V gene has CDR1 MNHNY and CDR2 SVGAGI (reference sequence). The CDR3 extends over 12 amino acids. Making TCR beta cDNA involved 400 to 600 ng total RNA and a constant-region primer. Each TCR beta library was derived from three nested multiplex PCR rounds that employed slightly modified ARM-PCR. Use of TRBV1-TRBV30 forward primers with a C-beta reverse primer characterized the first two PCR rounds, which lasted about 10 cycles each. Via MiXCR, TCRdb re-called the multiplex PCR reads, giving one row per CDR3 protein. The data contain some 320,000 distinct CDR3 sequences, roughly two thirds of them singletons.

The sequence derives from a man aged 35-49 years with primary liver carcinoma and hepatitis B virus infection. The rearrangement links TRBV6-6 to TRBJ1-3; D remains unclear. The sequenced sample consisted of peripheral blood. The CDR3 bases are TGTGCCAGCAGTACACAAGGGCCACCCATATATTTT. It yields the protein CASSTQGPPIYF.